The next 30 T cell receptor beta chains were all read from a single sample in a study of shared clonotypes between healthy human individuals. TCRdb's copy holds only in-frame clones and misses some; the assay was immunoSEQ multiplex PCR. The sample contains about 2 million clones, roughly 94% of which appear only once. Sequenced material: naive CD4+ T cells sorted from blood. Subset defined: CD45RA+ positively selected. These receptors all come from a man between 18 and 35 years old in good health.

The J gene is TRBJ2-3, the V gene TRBV19; D is undetermined. Germline V lookup: CDR1 LNHDA, CDR2 SQIVND (reference sequence). The CDR3 runs to 14 residues. Trimming cost V 5 bases and J 0 bases, with 9 bases left between them. The CDR3 loop reads CASSLSASTDTQYF. CDR3 nucleotide sequence: TGTGCCAGTAGTTTGTCGGCTAGCACAGATACGCAGTATTTT.

V usage is TRBV6-6 and J usage is TRBJ2-7, with D possibly being TRBD2 (6 bases). Germline V gene data show CDR1 as MNHNY and CDR2 as SVGAGI (reference sequence). Trimming removed 0 bases from V and 2 bases from J, with 11 bases in between. CDR3 length equals 15 residues. The CDR3 region is CASSYSWGVPYEQYF. The CDR3 coding sequence is TGTGCCAGCAGTTACTCGTGGGGGGTTCCCTACGAGCAGTACTTC.

This chain joins TRBV30 and TRBJ2-5, with a tentative D call TRBD1 (6 bases). The germline V gene encodes CDR1 GTSNPN and CDR2 SVGIG (reference sequence). The CDR3 has 16 residues. Trimming took 1 base from V and 2 from J, leaving 17 bases between them. CDR3: CAWSGRRGSPQETQYF. The CDR3 DNA reads as TGTGCCTGGAGTGGCCGCAGGGGCAGCCCGCAAGAGACCCAGTACTTC.

The J gene is TRBJ2-1, the V gene TRBV30, with 9 bases that match TRBD2. V was clipped by 2 bases and J by 6 bases; unmatched bases: 5. The germline V gene encodes CDR1 GTSNPN and CDR2 SVGIG (reference sequence). This CDR3 is built from 14 residues. CDR3 DNA sequence: TGTGCCTGGAGTAGGGGGACTAGCTTCAATGAGCAGTTCTTC. This gives the protein CAWSRGTSFNEQFF.

The J gene is TRBJ1-3, the V gene TRBV30; 9 nucleotides agree with TRBD1. The germline V gene encodes CDR1 GTSNPN and CDR2 SVGIG (reference sequence). The CDR3 is made up of 14 amino acids. V was pared by 2 bases and J by 3 bases, with 2 bases of the junction left unmatched. Here the CDR3 reads CAWSTGQGGNTIYF. DNA of the CDR3: TGTGCCTGGAGTACGGGACAGGGTGGAAACACCATATATTTT.

This chain connects TRBV18 to TRBJ2-2, with D uncertain. In germline, CDR1 is KGHSH, CDR2 LQKENI. CDR3 size: 13 residues. The V gene lost 6 bases and the J gene lost 4 bases, with 9 bases spanning the gap. DNA of the CDR3: TGTGCCAGCTCCCCAAGTAGCACCGGGGAGCTGTTTTTT. This encodes CASSPSSTGELFF. Full variable domain (missing parts from reference TRBV18 and TRBJ2-2): NAGVMQNPRHLVRRRGQEARLRCSPMKGHSHVYWYRQLPEEGLKFMVYLQKENIIDESGMPKERFSAEFPKEGPSILRIQQVVRGDSAAYFCASSPSSTGELFFGEGSRLTVL.

This chain joins TRBV2 and TRBJ2-5, with 7 bases aligning to TRBD1. CDR3 length: 15 residues. From germline, CDR1 is SNHLY and CDR2 FYNNEI. Losses at the gene ends were 2 bases for V and 5 bases for J; bases not matched to a gene: 8. The CDR3 sequence: CASSEPLTGTETQYF. The CDR3 DNA is TGTGCCAGCAGTGAACCTTTGACAGGGACCGAGACCCAGTACTTC.

V and J are TRBV27 and TRBJ2-1; possibly TRBD1 for D (6 bases). This CDR3 spans 12 amino acids. The germline CDR1 and CDR2 sequences are MNHEY and SMNVEV (reference sequence). V was shortened by 4 bases and J by 10 bases, with 11 bases between the two germline ends. CDR3 nucleotide sequence: TGTGCCAGCAGTTCCACCGGGACAGAGCAGTTCTTC. Protein sequence: CASSSTGTEQFF.

This clone was detected only once. The V gene is TRBV2, the J gene TRBJ2-7, with TRBD1 identical over 11 bases. This CDR3 has 15 residues. V dropped 6 bases and J dropped 2; count of bases not matched to a gene: 6. From germline, CDR1 is SNHLY and CDR2 FYNNEI. This CDR3 reads CASSAGTGGPYEQYF. DNA for the CDR3: TGTGCCAGCAGCGCCGGGACAGGGGGTCCCTACGAGCAGTACTTC.

V usage is TRBV10-3 and J usage is TRBJ1-6; D gene unclear. Germline V gives CDR1 ENHRY, CDR2 SYGVKD. The CDR3 is made up of 13 amino acids. V was trimmed by 3 bases and J by 8 bases, leaving 8 bases between them. CDR3 in amino acids: CAISDGIDSPLHF. CDR3 bases: TGTGCCATCAGTGACGGGATTGATTCACCCCTCCACTTT.

This sequence joins TRBV5-1 and TRBJ2-7; 9 bases match TRBD1. In germline, CDR1 is SGHRS, CDR2 YFSETQ. Trimming removed 5 bases from V and 4 bases from J; junction bases left unmatched: 10. The CDR3 runs 15 residues. CDR3 loop: CASRGGTGFRYEQYF. CDR3 DNA: TGCGCCAGCAGGGGCGGGACAGGGTTTAGGTACGAGCAGTACTTC. Variable domain in full (rest from reference TRBV5-1 and TRBJ2-7): KAGVTQTPRYLIKTRGQQVTLSCSPISGHRSVSWYQQTPGQGLQFLFEYFSETQRNKGNFPGRFSGRQFSNSRSEMNVSTLELGDSALYLCASRGGTGFRYEQYFGPGTRLTVT.

The V gene is TRBV18, the J gene TRBJ2-7; TRBD1 matches 10 bases. The V gene's germline CDR1 is KGHSH and CDR2 LQKENI. The J segment lost 5 bases and the V segment lost 3 bases, leaving 7 bases of the junction unmatched. This CDR3 contains 15 residues. The CDR3 DNA reads TGTGCCAGCTCACCGCGTGCCGGACAGGGGGACGAGCAGTACTTC. Protein sequence: CASSPRAGQGDEQYF.

This clone was counted a few times. The chain couples TRBV30 to TRBJ2-7; D may correspond to TRBD1 or TRBD2 (5 bases each). The CDR3 is 16 amino acids. V lost 1 base and J lost 2, with 18 bases in between. Germline lookup yields CDR1 GTSNPN and CDR2 SVGIG (reference sequence). The CDR3 loop is CAWSGAPGTETYEQYF. DNA for the CDR3: TGTGCCTGGAGTGGGGCTCCCGGGACGGAGACCTACGAGCAGTACTTC.

The V gene is TRBV14, the J gene TRBJ2-7; TRBD2 agrees at 11 bases. V trimming: 1 base; J trimming: 2 bases; junction bases outside the gene matches: 4. Per the germline V gene, CDR1 is SGHDN and CDR2 is FVKESK. The CDR3 is 16 amino acids. CDR3 in amino acids: CASSQALAGGPYEQYF. The CDR3 DNA reads TGTGCCAGCAGCCAAGCTCTAGCGGGGGGTCCCTACGAGCAGTACTTC.

This sequence joins TRBV6-5 and TRBJ2-7; D call uncertain. The CDR3 spans 11 residues. Germline V gene lookup returns CDR1 MNHEY and CDR2 SVGAGI. Trimming left V 5 bases short and J 4 bases short, with 6 bases between. The CDR3 DNA reads as TGTGCCAGCAGTGACGGGTACGAGCAGTACTTC. It specifies CASSDGYEQYF.

V usage is TRBV6-1 and J usage is TRBJ1-5; unclear D gene. The CDR3 length is 14 residues. The germline gives CDR1 MNHNS, CDR2 SASEGT. Trimming removed 6 bases from V and 4 bases from J, with 13 bases in between. The CDR3 coding sequence is TGTGCCAGCAGGACGGATGATCGGAATCAGCCCCAGCATTTT. Protein product: CASRTDDRNQPQHF.

The rearrangement links TRBV28 to TRBJ1-5, with D uncertain. The germline V gene encodes CDR1 MDHEN and CDR2 SYDVKM. Trimming cost V 3 bases and J 0 bases, with 12 bases left between them. CDR3 length: 16 residues. This chain's CDR3 is CASSFVRRYSNQPQHF. The DNA of the CDR3 is TGTGCCAGCAGTTTCGTGAGGCGGTATAGCAATCAGCCCCAGCATTTT.

The chain recombines TRBV18 with TRBJ2-5, with 8 bases that match TRBD2. Trimming took 3 bases from V and 5 from J; bases not matched to a gene: 5. The CDR3 is 14 residues long. Germline-derived CDR1 and CDR2 are KGHSH and LQKENI. The CDR3 reads CASSPRGGHETQYF. In DNA form, the CDR3 reads TGTGCCAGCTCACCCCGGGGGGGCCATGAGACCCAGTACTTC.

The rearrangement links TRBV5-1 to TRBJ2-1; the D gene is possibly TRBD2 (7 bases). The CDR3 consists of 16 residues. The germline CDR1 and CDR2 sequences are SGHRS and YFSETQ. With 0 bases removed from V and 5 bases from J, the gap between germline ends came to 15 bases. The CDR3 reads CASSLALAGAHNEQFF. DNA of the CDR3: TGCGCCAGCAGCTTGGCCTTGGCGGGGGCCCACAATGAGCAGTTCTTC. Full variable domain (rest looked up from reference TRBV5-1 and TRBJ2-1): KAGVTQTPRYLIKTRGQQVTLSCSPISGHRSVSWYQQTPGQGLQFLFEYFSETQRNKGNFPGRFSGRQFSNSRSEMNVSTLELGDSALYLCASSLALAGAHNEQFFGPGTRLTVL.

This clone was detected once. The chain employs TRBV7-9 and TRBJ2-2; TRBD2 agrees at 14 bases. This CDR3 has 17 residues. The V gene's germline CDR1 is SEHNR and CDR2 FQNEAQ (reference sequence). V lost 3 bases and J lost 6; bases outside the gene matches: 6. The CDR3 protein is CASSFFRLAGGPGELFF. Here the CDR3 DNA reads TGTGCCAGCAGCTTCTTCCGACTAGCGGGAGGGCCCGGGGAGCTGTTTTTT. Variable domain in full (rest from reference TRBV7-9 and TRBJ2-2): DTGVSQNPRHKITKRGQNVTFRCDPISEHNRLYWYRQTLGQGPEFLTYFQNEAQLEKSRLLSDRFSAERPKGSFSTLEIQRTEQGDSAMYLCASSFFRLAGGPGELFFGEGSRLTVL.

Turning to this clone: Different DNA sequences within this sample yield the same CDR3. This chain links TRBV29-1 with TRBJ1-5, with 8 bases matching TRBD1. Germline assignment: CDR1 SQVTM and CDR2 ANQGSEA. V shed 4 bases, J shed 6 bases, and the junction held 2 bases outside the gene matches. CDR3 length equals 12 residues. This CDR3 is CSVGGTGQPQHF. DNA for the CDR3: TGCAGCGTTGGTGGGACAGGTCAGCCCCAGCATTTT. The full variable domain, in which reference TRBV29-1 and TRBJ1-5 provide the parts outside the CDR3, is SAVISQKPSRDICQRGTSLTIQCQVDSQVTMMFWYRQQPGQSLTLIATANQGSEATYESGFVIDKFPISRPNLTFSTLTVSNMSPEDSSIYLCSVGGTGQPQHFGDGTRLSIL.

The CDR3 DNA is TGTGCCAGCAGCTCGGCAGGGTCGAGGGGAGAGACCCAGTACTTC. This encodes CASSSAGSRGETQYF. This sequence joins TRBV5-4 and TRBJ2-5; perhaps D is TRBD1 or TRBD2 (5 bases each). The germline V and J ends were trimmed by 3 bases and 4 bases, with 16 bases remaining between them. The length of the CDR3 is 15 residues. Germline lookup yields CDR1 SGHNT and CDR2 YYREEE (reference sequence).

This chain connects TRBV5-4 to TRBJ2-7; D remains ambiguous. Trimming pared 7 bases from V and 0 bases from J, leaving 17 bases between. Looked up from germline, CDR1 is SGHNT and CDR2 is YYREEE (reference sequence). This CDR3 contains 15 residues. CDR3 amino acids: CASSPGPESSYEQYF. DNA for the CDR3: TGTGCCAGCTCCCCCGGCCCCGAAAGCTCCTACGAGCAGTACTTC.

The V call is TRBV30, the J call TRBJ2-7; a possible D gene is TRBD1 (7 bases). V lost 1 base, J lost 3 bases, and 16 bases lay in between. This CDR3 spans 15 amino acids. Germline V gene lookup returns CDR1 GTSNPN and CDR2 SVGIG (reference sequence). DNA for the CDR3: TGTGCCTGGAGTGAAACGAGCAGGGGGGTCTACGAGCAGTACTTC. It codes for CAWSETSRGVYEQYF.

V gene TRBV5-3 combines with J gene TRBJ1-2; the D gene is possibly TRBD1 (6 bases). TRBV5-3 is an open reading frame, and its role is uncertain. V was clipped by 10 bases and J by 8 bases, with 18 bases between them. This CDR3 comprises 12 residues. CDR3 bases: TGTGCCGTTTTAACAGGGATGGAAGGCTACACCTTC. Its translation is CAVLTGMEGYTF.

As to this clone: Different DNA sequences within this sample yield the same CDR3. The chain carries TRBV5-4 and TRBJ2-7, with 7 bases that match TRBD1. CDR1 and CDR2 from the germline V gene are SGHNT and YYREEE (reference sequence). This CDR3 is 14 amino acids long. The V segment lost 0 bases and the J segment 2 bases; nucleotides outside the gene matches: 2. CDR3 amino acids: CASSLEQGPYEQYF. The CDR3, as DNA: TGTGCCAGCAGCTTGGAACAGGGGCCCTACGAGCAGTACTTC.

The V call is TRBV28, the J call TRBJ1-2; the match to TRBD1 covers 9 bases. The junction had 9 bases not matched to a gene; V was cut back by 6 bases and J by 7 bases. CDR1 and CDR2 (germline): MDHEN, SYDVKM. The CDR3 has 14 amino acids. CDR3: CASSRQGGLGGYTF. The CDR3 DNA follows: TGTGCCAGCAGCCGACAGGGGGGGTTGGGTGGCTACACCTTC.

V is TRBV6-1 and J is TRBJ2-3; unclear D gene. The germline V gene encodes CDR1 MNHNS and CDR2 SASEGT. This CDR3 spans 15 amino acids. V was clipped by 3 bases and J by 2 bases, with 12 bases between them. The CDR3 region is CASSEAPASTDTQYF. The CDR3 coding sequence is TGTGCCAGCAGTGAGGCTCCCGCGTCCACAGATACGCAGTATTTT.

This chain links TRBV5-4 with TRBJ2-7, with D unresolved. CDR3 size: 14 residues. Germline loops: CDR1 SGHNT, CDR2 YYREEE (reference sequence). V lost 0 bases to trimming and J lost 0 bases, with 7 bases between them. CDR3 region: CASSLDLNSYEQYF. CDR3 bases: TGTGCCAGCAGCTTGGATCTGAACTCCTACGAGCAGTACTTC.

This chain connects TRBV11-2 to TRBJ2-6; tentatively, D is TRBD2 (5 bases). Germline V gives CDR1 SGHAT, CDR2 FQNNGV. The CDR3 contains 14 residues. Trimming removed 5 bases at V and 3 bases at J, with 8 bases between. The CDR3 is CASSEGIGANVLTF. The CDR3 bases are TGTGCCAGCAGCGAGGGTATTGGGGCCAACGTCCTGACTTTC. The full variable domain, rest sourced from reference TRBV11-2 and TRBJ2-6, is EAGVAQSPRYKIIEKRQSVAFWCNPISGHATLYWYQQILGQGPKLLIQFQNNGVVDDSQLPKDRFSAERLKGVDSTLKIQPAKLEDSAVYLCASSEGIGANVLTFGAGSRLTVL.